This TCR beta chain was captured in a study of blood T cell repertoires in COVID-19. Study-wide background: Whether acute or convalescent, the COVID-19 samples came from the United States, Italy and Spain.

TCRdb keeps only in-frame clones here, not all; method: immunoSEQ multiplex PCR. The sample records about 49,000 clones, about 87% being singletons. This CDR3 spans 15 amino acids. V gave up 3 bases and J gave up 0 bases, with 12 bases separating them. Germline V CDR1 and CDR2: SGDLS, YYNGEE. Sample: peripheral blood. This chain connects TRBV9 to TRBJ1-1; TRBD1 might be the D (6 bases). The TCR originated in a woman aged 80 or over with COVID-19, enrolled during active disease. The CDR3 nucleotides are TGTGCCAGCAGCGCCTCCGGGACAATGAACACTGAAGCTTTCTTT. The encoded protein is CASSASGTMNTEAFF.